The rows below give T cell receptor beta chains drawn from one sample of a study of beta chain features in type 1 diabetes. Measured with immunoSEQ multiplex PCR; TCRdb has only the in-frame clones, and not every one. The sample carries roughly 160,000 clones, about 7.8% recorded once. Sequences were obtained from central memory CD4+ T cells from blood. These receptors all stem from a woman between 40 and 55 years old with type 1 diabetes. Both conserved end residues are part of each CDR3. A D gene is named only where the DNA matches it firmly. Some rows have no size entry. The others give once, few or many, or a class for an expanded clone.

cdr3_nt cdr3_aa j_call clone_size d_call v_call
TGCGCCAGCAGCCATGAGGGGGCTACAGATACGCAGTATTTT CASSHEGATDTQYF TRBJ2-3 . TRBD1 TRBV4-3
TGCGCCAGCAGCTTGGTCCAGGGCTTGGGGGGATTAGAGACCCAGTACTTC CASSLVQGLGGLETQYF TRBJ2-5 . . TRBV5-1
TGTGCCTGGCTACAGGGCTTCGGTGAGCAGTTCTTC CAWLQGFGEQFF TRBJ2-1 many . TRBV30
TGTGCCAGCAGTCCCTTACAGGTCCCGACTGGGGAGACCCAGTACTTC CASSPLQVPTGETQYF TRBJ2-5 few . TRBV28
TGTGCCAGCAGTTGGCTTGGACAGGGTGGAAAAGACGAGCAGTACTTC CASSWLGQGGKDEQYF TRBJ2-7 . TRBD1 TRBV6-5
TGTGCCAGCAGTTTAGGGGGGGCGCTCGAGCAGTACTTC CASSLGGALEQYF TRBJ2-7 few . TRBV9
TGTGCCAGCAGTCCCCGACAGGCCCAGAACGAGCAGTACTTC CASSPRQAQNEQYF TRBJ2-7 . . TRBV27
TGCAGCGTGAGGACAGGGGCGAACACCGGGGAGCTGTTTTTT CSVRTGANTGELFF TRBJ2-2 . TRBD1 TRBV29-1
TGCGCCAGCAGCCCGGGACAGGGCAATCAGCCCCAGCATTTT CASSPGQGNQPQHF TRBJ1-5 few TRBD1 TRBV4-1
TGTGCCAGCAGCTTAGAAGCCCGGGGCGAGCAGTACTTC CASSLEARGEQYF TRBJ2-7 many . TRBV7-2
TGCAGCGTCGGGACAGGGGGTTACACAGATACGCAGTATTTT CSVGTGGYTDTQYF TRBJ2-3 many TRBD1 TRBV29-1
TGTGCCAGCAGCGTAGACGGTCTAGCGGTTAACACCGGGGAGCTGTTTTTT CASSVDGLAVNTGELFF TRBJ2-2 many TRBD2 TRBV9
TGTGCCAGCAGCTACGCCCGGGTTAACACTGAAGCTTTCTTT CASSYARVNTEAFF TRBJ1-1 . . TRBV7-2
TGTGCCAGCAGCTCCCAGTCAGGTCCTAACTATGGCTACACCTTC CASSSQSGPNYGYTF TRBJ1-2 many . TRBV7-3
TGTGCCAGCAGTTTAAGGAGCAGCACAGATACGCAGTATTTT CASSLRSSTDTQYF TRBJ2-3 few . TRBV28
TGTGCCAGCAGCCCGGGGAACGACTATGGCTACACCTTC CASSPGNDYGYTF TRBJ1-2 . . TRBV11-3
TGTGCCAGCCGACAGGGAGGTTCTGGAAACACCATATATTTT CASRQGGSGNTIYF TRBJ1-3 . TRBD1 TRBV6-1
TGTGCCAGCAGCTTAGTATTCGGGGGCACTGAAGCTTTCTTT CASSLVFGGTEAFF TRBJ1-1 . . TRBV7-9
TGTGCCAGCAGCTTGGTGGGAGGATCCGGGGAGCTGTTTTTT CASSLVGGSGELFF TRBJ2-2 . . TRBV5-6
TGTGCCAGCAGCCAGGACCTGGGGACAGCTAACACTGAAGCTTTCTTT CASSQDLGTANTEAFF TRBJ1-1 . TRBD1 TRBV11-1
TGTGCCAGCAGCGTAGGTGCGACAGGGGACACTGAAGCTTTCTTT CASSVGATGDTEAFF TRBJ1-1 . TRBD1 TRBV9
TGTGCCAGCAGCCCCCAGGGCACAATACAAGAGACCCAGTACTTC CASSPQGTIQETQYF TRBJ2-5 few . TRBV5-6
TGTGCCAGTTCGGGCGGACTAGCGGGGGCTGGGCGGGATGAGCAGTTCTTC CASSGGLAGAGRDEQFF TRBJ2-1 few TRBD2 TRBV19
TGCGCCAGCAGCCCGGGTGCCAGGGGCGACACCGGGGAGCTGTTTTTT CASSPGARGDTGELFF TRBJ2-2 . . TRBV5-1
TGCAGCGCTCCGGGACAGGGGGAAACCGGGGAGCTGTTTTTT CSAPGQGETGELFF TRBJ2-2 many TRBD1 TRBV29-1
TGTGCCAGCAGCTTGGGACAGAACTATGGCTACACCTTC CASSLGQNYGYTF TRBJ1-2 . TRBD1 TRBV7-3